This TCR beta chain was sequenced in a study of T cell responses to AZD1222 COVID-19 vaccine. Across the study: Both about-4-week and about-12-week second-dose recipients were combined.

General study points: Donors, mostly white British, included more females; clonal diversity was possibly underestimated. Regions 160-218 and 743-854 dominated among vaccine-associated CD4 TCRs spanning spike. Spike-specific TCR breadth and depth went up after people got two AZD1222 doses.

Method: immunoSEQ multiplex PCR; TCRdb's copy keeps in-frame clones and lacks some. Of 150,000 or so clones listed, around 90% are singletons. The germline CDR1 and CDR2 sequences are MGHDK and SYGVNS. There are 14 residues in the CDR3. V was cut by 2 bases and J by 2 bases, with 4 bases left in between. Comment on this clone: Its antigen is as yet unknown.

The clonotype comes from an adult in good health. The material sequenced was peripheral blood, taken on day 0 of AZD1222 vaccination. The chain employs TRBV25-1 and TRBJ1-6; no firm D call. The CDR3 nucleotides are TGTGCCAGCAGTGAAACGGCCTATAATTCACCCCTCCACTTT. It is translated as CASSETAYNSPLHF.